This TCR beta chain derives from a study of blood T cell repertoires in COVID-19. TCRdb keeps only in-frame clones here, not all; method: immunoSEQ multiplex PCR. Among more than 200,000 clones listed, around 80% were seen once. This CDR3 spans 18 amino acids. Looked up from germline, CDR1 is MGHRA and CDR2 is YSYEKL. V was pared by 4 bases and J by 0 bases, with 18 bases between. Sample: peripheral blood. The receptor was isolated from a woman aged 80 or over with COVID-19, enrolled during active disease. The chain combines TRBV4-1 with TRBJ1-4, with D unresolved. The CDR3, as DNA: TGCGCCAGCAGCCCCTACCGAGCGATAGTTGCAACTAATGAAAAACTGTTTTTT. The encoded protein is CASSPYRAIVATNEKLFF.